Listed below are T cell receptor beta chains from one sample, sequenced in a study of cytomegalovirus exposure and HLA in healthy donors. Libraries were prepared by immunoSEQ multiplex PCR; TCRdb keeps only in-frame clonotypes and omits some of them. This sample carries 90,000 to 120,000 clones, 75% to 80% of them seen once, and the ten largest clones take roughly 5%. Sequencing was done on a sample of PBMCs. Receptors originate from a man aged 55 to 69 in good health and CMV-seropositive. CDR3s include the opening cysteine and the closing phenylalanine or tryptophan. The order of the fields is V gene, J gene, D gene, clone size, CDR3 protein, CDR3 DNA. A D gene is named only where the DNA matches it firmly. Rows give clone size only sometimes, using once, few, many, or a class for an expanded clone.

V: TRBV19
J: TRBJ1-6
D: NA
size: NA
CDR3: CASSRTGKSSYNSPLHF
DNA: TGTGCCAGTAGTAGGACCGGGAAGAGCTCCTATAATTCACCCCTCCACTTT

V: TRBV5-1
J: TRBJ2-7
D: NA
size: NA
CDR3: CASSLEVSYEQYF
DNA: TGCGCCAGCAGCTTAGAGGTCTCCTACGAGCAGTACTTC

V: TRBV10-1
J: TRBJ2-1
D: NA
size: once
CDR3: CASSRPESYNEQFF
DNA: TGCGCCAGCTCTAGGCCGGAGTCCTACAATGAGCAGTTCTTC

V: TRBV5-4
J: TRBJ1-2
D: NA
size: once
CDR3: CASSPLGGRGYTF
DNA: TGTGCCAGCAGCCCACTCGGCGGCCGTGGCTACACCTTC

V: TRBV7-9
J: TRBJ2-7
D: TRBD1
size: few
CDR3: CASSTRQGKTYEQYF
DNA: TGTGCCAGCAGCACCCGACAGGGGAAGACCTACGAGCAGTACTTC

V: TRBV6-5
J: TRBJ2-7
D: TRBD1
size: NA
CDR3: CASRQTGNYEQYF
DNA: TGTGCCAGCAGACAGACAGGGAACTACGAGCAGTACTTC

V: TRBV9
J: TRBJ2-7
D: NA
size: NA
CDR3: CASSVAGSGTFYEQYF
DNA: TGTGCCAGCAGCGTAGCGGGGTCTGGGACTTTCTACGAGCAGTACTTC

V: TRBV18
J: TRBJ2-1
D: NA
size: NA
CDR3: CASSPQLETSIEQFF
DNA: TGTGCCAGCTCACCGCAACTAGAGACCTCCATTGAGCAGTTCTTC

V: TRBV4-2
J: TRBJ1-1
D: NA
size: NA
CDR3: CASRFQTGGTAEAFF
DNA: TGTGCCAGCAGATTTCAGACAGGAGGCACTGCTGAAGCTTTCTTT

V: TRBV2
J: TRBJ1-4
D: NA
size: NA
CDR3: CASARDAREKLFF
DNA: TGTGCCAGCGCCCGAGACGCCAGGGAAAAACTGTTTTTT

V: TRBV5-4
J: TRBJ2-1
D: NA
size: NA
CDR3: CASTFSVARSYNEQFF
DNA: TGTGCCAGCACCTTCTCAGTTGCGCGGTCCTACAATGAGCAGTTCTTC

V: TRBV7-2
J: TRBJ1-1
D: NA
size: NA
CDR3: CASSLAAGATEAFF
DNA: TGTGCCAGCAGCTTAGCCGCGGGTGCCACTGAAGCTTTCTTT

V: TRBV4-3
J: TRBJ2-3
D: TRBD2
size: NA
CDR3: CASSQGRAGVSLTDTQYF
DNA: TGCGCCAGCAGCCAAGGGAGAGCGGGGGTTTCCCTCACAGATACGCAGTATTTT

V: TRBV9
J: TRBJ1-1
D: NA
size: NA
CDR3: CASSVGGPRGDTEAFF
DNA: TGTGCCAGCAGCGTAGGTGGCCCACGGGGAGACACTGAAGCTTTCTTT

V: TRBV7-6
J: TRBJ2-2
D: NA
size: NA
CDR3: CASSPRPGGTNTGELFF
DNA: TGTGCCAGCAGCCCCCGCCCCGGCGGAACGAACACCGGGGAGCTGTTTTTT

V: TRBV18
J: TRBJ2-3
D: NA
size: NA
CDR3: CASSLQDTRTDTQYF
DNA: TGTGCCAGCTCACTTCAGGACACCCGCACAGATACGCAGTATTTT

V: TRBV4-1
J: TRBJ2-7
D: NA
size: NA
CDR3: CASSQEAYNPGDYEQYF
DNA: TGCGCCAGCAGCCAAGAAGCCTATAACCCGGGGGATTACGAGCAGTACTTC

V: TRBV6-4
J: TRBJ1-5
D: TRBD1
size: few
CDR3: CASSDSTGGKAGRPQHF
DNA: TGTGCCAGCAGTGACTCTACAGGGGGCAAAGCTGGGCGTCCCCAGCATTTT

V: TRBV19
J: TRBJ1-2
D: NA
size: few
CDR3: CASSPDLNYGYTF
DNA: TGTGCCAGTAGCCCCGACTTAAACTATGGCTACACCTTC

V: TRBV11-3
J: TRBJ2-3
D: TRBD2
size: NA
CDR3: CASSPGLAGSTDTQYF
DNA: TGTGCCAGCAGCCCCGGACTAGCGGGGAGCACAGATACGCAGTATTTT

V: TRBV15
J: TRBJ2-1
D: NA
size: NA
CDR3: CATSELQETPYNEQFF
DNA: TGTGCCACCAGCGAACTACAGGAAACCCCTTACAATGAGCAGTTCTTC

V: TRBV19
J: TRBJ1-3
D: TRBD1
size: NA
CDR3: CASRGQGASSGNTIYF
DNA: TGTGCCAGTAGAGGACAGGGGGCAAGCTCTGGAAACACCATATATTTT

V: TRBV6-5
J: TRBJ1-6
D: NA
size: NA
CDR3: CASSYPGGESPLHF
DNA: TGTGCCAGCAGTTACCCGGGGGGCGAATCACCCCTCCACTTT

V: TRBV2
J: TRBJ1-5
D: NA
size: NA
CDR3: CASRATNGGQGQPQHF
DNA: TGTGCCAGCAGGGCGACGAACGGGGGGCAAGGTCAGCCCCAGCATTTT

V: TRBV28
J: TRBJ2-7
D: NA
size: NA
CDR3: CASGDTSYEQYF
DNA: TGTGCCAGCGGGGACACCTCCTACGAGCAGTACTTC

V: TRBV7-2
J: TRBJ1-1
D: TRBD1
size: NA
CDR3: CASSLGGTANTEAFF
DNA: TGTGCCAGCAGCTTAGGCGGGACAGCGAACACTGAAGCTTTCTTT

V: TRBV19
J: TRBJ2-3
D: TRBD2
size: NA
CDR3: CASTTGTSGGKVDTQYF
DNA: TGTGCCAGTACCACGGGGACTAGCGGGGGTAAGGTAGATACGCAGTATTTT

V: TRBV5-1
J: TRBJ2-7
D: TRBD1
size: NA
CDR3: CASSLGGQGYEQYF
DNA: TGCGCCAGCAGCTTGGGGGGACAGGGTTACGAGCAGTACTTC

V: TRBV25-1
J: TRBJ1-2
D: NA
size: few
CDR3: CASKSEGKEYGYTF
DNA: TGTGCCAGCAAGTCAGAGGGAAAGGAGTATGGCTACACCTTC

V: TRBV6-1
J: TRBJ1-5
D: TRBD1
size: NA
CDR3: CASSREWTGGEPQHF
DNA: TGTGCCAGCAGCAGAGAATGGACAGGGGGAGAGCCCCAGCATTTT

V: TRBV30
J: TRBJ1-1
D: NA
size: NA
CDR3: CAGRVNTEAFF
DNA: TGTGCCGGCAGGGTGAACACTGAAGCTTTCTTT

V: TRBV10-3
J: TRBJ1-1
D: TRBD1
size: few
CDR3: CAIRATGGRFTEAFF
DNA: TGTGCCATCAGAGCCACAGGGGGCAGGTTCACTGAAGCTTTCTTT

V: TRBV5-6
J: TRBJ2-7
D: NA
size: NA
CDR3: CASSEPDGIYEQYF
DNA: TGTGCCAGCAGCGAGCCGGACGGGATCTACGAGCAGTACTTC

V: TRBV10-3
J: TRBJ2-7
D: NA
size: NA
CDR3: CAIRARQYYEQYF
DNA: TGTGCCATCAGGGCCAGACAGTACTACGAGCAGTACTTC

V: TRBV28
J: TRBJ2-1
D: NA
size: NA
CDR3: CASSLGGATTYNEQFF
DNA: TGTGCCAGCAGTTTGGGGGGTGCGACTACCTACAATGAGCAGTTCTTC

V: TRBV5-1
J: TRBJ1-1
D: TRBD1
size: NA
CDR3: CASAYQQGTTEAFF
DNA: TGCGCCAGCGCCTACCAACAGGGGACCACTGAAGCTTTCTTT

V: TRBV19
J: TRBJ2-7
D: TRBD2
size: NA
CDR3: CASSTLAGGLYEQYF
DNA: TGTGCCAGTAGTACGTTAGCGGGGGGCCTCTACGAGCAGTACTTC

V: TRBV19
J: TRBJ1-1
D: NA
size: few
CDR3: CASRRGNTEAFF
DNA: TGTGCCAGCCGAAGGGGGAACACTGAAGCTTTCTTT

V: TRBV7-8
J: TRBJ1-2
D: TRBD1
size: NA
CDR3: CASSSDRGNYGYTF
DNA: TGTGCCAGCAGCAGCGACAGGGGGAACTATGGCTACACCTTC

V: TRBV6-4
J: TRBJ2-6
D: NA
size: few
CDR3: CASRAYGANVLTF
DNA: TGTGCCAGCAGGGCATATGGGGCCAACGTCCTGACTTTC